The rows below give T cell receptor beta chains drawn from one sample of a study of post-analysis software for immune sequencing data. TCRdb reanalysed the PCR reads using MiXCR and keeps one entry per CDR3 protein. The repertoire includes some 260,000 distinct CDR3 sequences, 36% of them detected once, and 4% to 6% sits in the top ten. The specimen was blood. These receptors were taken from a girl aged 10 to 17 with multiple sclerosis. CDR3s include the opening cysteine and the closing phenylalanine or tryptophan. A D gene is named only where the DNA matches it firmly. Clone size is not always given. Where it is, it says once, few, many or a class for expanded clones.

clone size: -; V gene: TRBV27; J gene: TRBJ1-1; CDR3 length: 16; D gene: -; CDR3 DNA: TGTGCCAGCAGTTTCTTCGGAGCACAGGGCCACACTGAAGCTTTCTTT; CDR3 protein: CASSFFGAQGHTEAFF
clone size: few; V gene: TRBV15; J gene: TRBJ1-1; CDR3 length: 13; D gene: -; CDR3 DNA: TGTGCCACCAGCAGAGAGGGACGGGACGAAGCTTTCTTT; CDR3 protein: CATSREGRDEAFF
clone size: many; V gene: TRBV7-2; J gene: TRBJ2-5; CDR3 length: 15; D gene: TRBD2; CDR3 DNA: TGTGCCAGCAGTCGTACTAGCGGGAGGCGGGAGACCCAGTACTTC; CDR3 protein: CASSRTSGRRETQYF
clone size: many; V gene: TRBV7-9; J gene: TRBJ2-6; CDR3 length: 17; D gene: -; CDR3 DNA: TGTGCCAGCAGCTTATTGGCGGGGGCGCAAGGGGCCAACGTCCTGACTTTC; CDR3 protein: CASSLLAGAQGANVLTF
clone size: -; V gene: TRBV4-3; J gene: TRBJ2-3; CDR3 length: 16; D gene: TRBD2; CDR3 DNA: TGCGCCAGCAGCCAAGATGAGCTAGCGGGTTCCCATACGCAGTATTTT; CDR3 protein: CASSQDELAGSHTQYF
clone size: many; V gene: TRBV7-6; J gene: TRBJ2-1; CDR3 length: 15; D gene: TRBD2; CDR3 DNA: TGTGCCAGCAGCGCCACTAGCGGGGTTACCAATGAGCAGTTCTTC; CDR3 protein: CASSATSGVTNEQFF
clone size: many; V gene: TRBV12-3/TRBV12-4; J gene: TRBJ2-3; CDR3 length: 14; D gene: -; CDR3 DNA: TGTGCCAGCAGTTTACCCCTCTCGAGAGATACGCAGTATTTT; CDR3 protein: CASSLPLSRDTQYF
clone size: -; V gene: TRBV10-3; J gene: TRBJ2-5; CDR3 length: 13; D gene: TRBD2; CDR3 DNA: TGTGCCATCAGGGATACTAGCGGATTGGAGTGGTACTTC; CDR3 protein: CAIRDTSGLEWYF
clone size: -; V gene: TRBV12-3/TRBV12-4; J gene: TRBJ2-1; CDR3 length: 13; D gene: -; CDR3 DNA: TGTGCCAGCAGTCCCCAACTCGATGTTGAGCAGTTCTTC; CDR3 protein: CASSPQLDVEQFF
clone size: many; V gene: TRBV6-6; J gene: TRBJ2-1; CDR3 length: 17; D gene: -; CDR3 DNA: TGTGCCAGCAGTTACTCGCCGGCCAGGGAATCCTACAATGAGCAGTTCTTC; CDR3 protein: CASSYSPARESYNEQFF
clone size: -; V gene: TRBV21-1; J gene: TRBJ2-3; CDR3 length: 16; D gene: -; CDR3 DNA: TGTGCCAGCAGCAAAGATGGTGGGAGTCACACAAATACGCAGTATTTT; CDR3 protein: CASSKDGGSHTNTQYF